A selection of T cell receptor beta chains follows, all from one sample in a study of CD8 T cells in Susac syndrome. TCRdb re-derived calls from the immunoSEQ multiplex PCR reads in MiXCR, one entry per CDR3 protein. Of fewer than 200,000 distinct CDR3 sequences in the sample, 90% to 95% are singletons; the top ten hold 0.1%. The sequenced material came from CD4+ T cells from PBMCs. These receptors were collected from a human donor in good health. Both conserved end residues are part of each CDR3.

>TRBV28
CASSLFPGTGGEKLFF
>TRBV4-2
CASSPRAVDTIYF
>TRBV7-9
CAGQLAGGSRSTDTQYF
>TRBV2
CASTSGPTGELFF
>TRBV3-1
CASSRGGAGGELFF
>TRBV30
CAGVVGLNGELFF
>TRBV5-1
CASSSHGATGELFF
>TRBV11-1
CASSFGLAGSDGELFF
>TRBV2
CASGDREYQPQHF
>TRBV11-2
CASSLRPNTEAFF
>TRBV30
CAWSVTWTRGGELFF
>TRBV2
CASTPGLATQYF
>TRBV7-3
CASSLNSISGNTIYF
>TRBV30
CAWSRDSNQPQHF
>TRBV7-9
CASSLASGGSRQGVSGYTF
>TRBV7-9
CASSLALGQGRGNEQFF
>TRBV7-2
CASSLGTARHFNEKLFF
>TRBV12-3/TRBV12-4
CASSLGADNSPLHF